This passage covers 8 T cell receptor beta chains from one sample sequenced in a study of blood T cells in healthy people across ages. Primers used in a second PCR of about 7 to 12 cycles were a sample-barcoded 5' primer and a J-beta primer mix. TCRdb itself ran the 5' RACE reads through MiXCR, one entry per CDR3 protein. The sample holds 650,000 to 900,000 distinct CDR3 sequences; around 62% are singletons and the top ten take about a quarter. Sequenced material: blood. Receptor source: a man younger than 45 in good health.

This chain uses TRBV20-1 with TRBJ1-6; 10 bases are a match to TRBD1. Trimming at V came to 6 bases and at J to 8 bases, leaving 10 bases not matched to a gene. The CDR3 runs to 15 residues. Germline values: CDR1 DFQATT, CDR2 SNEGSKA (reference sequence). The CDR3 loop is CSAPAGTGDDSPLHF. CDR3 DNA: TGCAGTGCACCGGCCGGGACAGGGGATGATTCACCCCTCCACTTT.

The chain carries TRBV7-2 and TRBJ2-3; TRBD1 or TRBD2 may be the D gene (5 bases each). The germline gives CDR1 SGHTA, CDR2 FQGNSA. This CDR3 has 14 amino acids. V dropped 7 bases and J dropped 0 bases, with 11 bases sitting between them. CDR3 amino acids: CASNAGTSTDTQYF. DNA of the CDR3: TGTGCCAGCAACGCCGGGACCAGCACAGATACGCAGTATTTT.

The chain recombines TRBV28 with TRBJ2-7; D remains unclear. V gave up 2 bases and J gave up 4 bases, with 12 bases separating them. From germline, CDR1 is MDHEN and CDR2 SYDVKM. CDR3 length: 14 amino acids. The CDR3 sequence is CASSLNFMGYEQYF. In nucleotides, the CDR3 is TGTGCCAGCAGTTTAAATTTTATGGGGTACGAGCAGTACTTC.

This chain connects TRBV3-1 to TRBJ2-1, with 12 bases matching TRBD2. The junction had 7 bases not matched to a gene; V was cut back by 0 bases and J by 10 bases. This CDR3 is 16 amino acids long. Germline CDR1 LGHDT, CDR2 YNNKEL (reference sequence). DNA of the CDR3: TGTGCCAGCAGCCAAGATAGACTAGCGGGGGTGCGGGAGCAGTTCTTC. Protein product: CASSQDRLAGVREQFF.

The chain is built from TRBV20-1 and TRBJ1-6; a possible D gene is TRBD1 (5 bases). CDR1 is DFQATT and CDR2 is SNEGSKA in the germline V gene (reference sequence). Between the trimmed V and J ends, which lost 6 bases and 7 bases, there was a span of 16 bases. CDR3 length: 14 amino acids. CDR3 nucleotides: TGCAGTGCAAAGCCTCAGGGTGAGAATTCACCCCTCCACTTT. This codes for CSAKPQGENSPLHF.

The chain uses TRBV12-3 or TRBV12-4 and TRBJ2-5; 9 bases agree with TRBD1. Trimming took 5 bases from V and 3 from J; bases not matched to a gene: 4. The CDR3 contains 14 residues. Here the CDR3 reads CASSPRTGEETQYF. DNA of the CDR3: TGTGCCAGCAGTCCCAGGACAGGGGAAGAGACCCAGTACTTC.

The chain recombines TRBV15 with TRBJ2-1; a weak D match, TRBD1 (5 bases). This CDR3 is built from 13 residues. With 5 bases removed from V and 12 bases from J, the gap between germline ends came to 17 bases. In germline, CDR1 is LNHNV, CDR2 YYDKDF (reference sequence). The CDR3 protein is CATSRHRVRGQFF. CDR3 nucleotide sequence: TGTGCCACCAGCCGGCACAGAGTTAGGGGGCAGTTCTTC.

The V and J genes are TRBV29-1 and TRBJ2-3; D is ambiguous. CDR3 size: 12 residues. From germline, CDR1 is SQVTM and CDR2 ANQGSEA. Trimming removed 7 bases at V and 0 bases at J, with 8 bases between. DNA of the CDR3: TGCAGCGGTACAGTAAGCACAGATACGCAGTATTTT. It is translated as CSGTVSTDTQYF.